Shown below are 2 T cell receptor beta chains from a single sample sequenced in a study of T cells in narcolepsy. Using immunoSEQ multiplex PCR, the repertoire was profiled, and TCRdb retains in-frame clones only, with some absent. The table has around 35,000 clones, roughly nine tenths seen once. Sequenced: CD45RA- memory CD4+ T cells from PBMCs. The receptors come from a human donor with narcolepsy.

The chain employs TRBV4-2 and TRBJ1-5; no clear D. This CDR3 has 17 amino acids. V lost 0 bases to trimming and J lost 0 bases, with 12 bases between them. CDR1 is LGHNA, CDR2 YNFKEQ, per germline. CDR3 protein: CASSQDTDGDSNQPQHF. CDR3 in DNA: TGTGCCAGCAGCCAAGATACCGATGGGGATAGCAATCAGCCCCAGCATTTT.

The gene calls are TRBV4-1 and TRBJ1-2, with TRBD1 matching over 8 bases. Per the germline V gene, CDR1 is MGHRA and CDR2 is YSYEKL. This CDR3 has 16 residues. J lost 4 bases, V lost 0 bases, and 7 bases had no gene match. Here the CDR3 DNA reads TGCGCCAGCAGCCAAGATCCCCCAGGACAGGGCTATGGCTACACCTTC. Translation gives CASSQDPPGQGYGYTF.